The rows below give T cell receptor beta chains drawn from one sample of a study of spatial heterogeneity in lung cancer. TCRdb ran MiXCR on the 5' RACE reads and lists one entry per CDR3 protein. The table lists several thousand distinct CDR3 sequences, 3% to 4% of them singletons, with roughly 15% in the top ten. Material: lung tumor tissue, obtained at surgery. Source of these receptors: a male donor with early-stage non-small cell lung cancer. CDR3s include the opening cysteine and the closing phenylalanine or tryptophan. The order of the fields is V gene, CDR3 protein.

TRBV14 CASSLLGLAGGTGELFF
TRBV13 CASSPGAGGQAGELFF
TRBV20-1 CSAGGLQGTDTQYF
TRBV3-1 CASSQNGGGAGYGYTF
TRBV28 CASSSAPRGGRNTIYF
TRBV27 CASSPGQDGDGYTF
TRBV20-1 CSAYRDGYTF
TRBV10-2 CASSGGEDTQYF
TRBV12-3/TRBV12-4 CASSLTRASEVQYF
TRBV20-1 CSQSGGNSNEQFF
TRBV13 CASSFQIGQGIYNEQFF
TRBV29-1 CSASTGLGNQPQHF
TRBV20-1 CSARGAGGIQETQYF
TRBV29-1 CSAMRGTTGDAFF
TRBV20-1 CSFLRGGTDTQYF
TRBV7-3 CASSLIAGGTNEQFF
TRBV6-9 CASSYQRGTHSGELFF
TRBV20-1 CSAYDRVAEAFF
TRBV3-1 CASSQKLAGATDEQFF
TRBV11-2 CASSLDSALVSTDTQYF
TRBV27 CASSMTVYSYEQYF
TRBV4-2 CASSQDTSGLATNEKLFF
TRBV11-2 CASRRDRRGIDEQFF
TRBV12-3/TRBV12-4 CASSWDRSNEQFF
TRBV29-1 CSVDRQGNGEETQYF
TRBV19 CASSPLWSGNTIYF
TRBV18 CASSPPSHANEQFF
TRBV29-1 CSALPPTGVMNTEAFF
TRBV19 CASSIRGLAGGSETQYF
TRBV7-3 CASSLTVGGADTQYF
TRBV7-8 CASSLTQNSNQPQHF
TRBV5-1 CASVAGTGRSGANVLTF